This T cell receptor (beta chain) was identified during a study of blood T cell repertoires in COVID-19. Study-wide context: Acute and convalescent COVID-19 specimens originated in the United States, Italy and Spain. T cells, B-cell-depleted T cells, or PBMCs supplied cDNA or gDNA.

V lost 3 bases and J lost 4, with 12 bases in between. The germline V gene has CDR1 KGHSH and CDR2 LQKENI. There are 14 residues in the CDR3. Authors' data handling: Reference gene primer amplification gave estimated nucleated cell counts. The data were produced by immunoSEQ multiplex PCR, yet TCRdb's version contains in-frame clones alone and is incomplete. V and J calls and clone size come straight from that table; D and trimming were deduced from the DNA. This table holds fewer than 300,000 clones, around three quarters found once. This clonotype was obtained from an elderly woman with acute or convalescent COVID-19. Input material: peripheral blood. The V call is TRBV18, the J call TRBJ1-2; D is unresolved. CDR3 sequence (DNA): TGTGCCAGCTCACCTGACACCGGTACCTATGGCTACACCTTC. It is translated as CASSPDTGTYGYTF.